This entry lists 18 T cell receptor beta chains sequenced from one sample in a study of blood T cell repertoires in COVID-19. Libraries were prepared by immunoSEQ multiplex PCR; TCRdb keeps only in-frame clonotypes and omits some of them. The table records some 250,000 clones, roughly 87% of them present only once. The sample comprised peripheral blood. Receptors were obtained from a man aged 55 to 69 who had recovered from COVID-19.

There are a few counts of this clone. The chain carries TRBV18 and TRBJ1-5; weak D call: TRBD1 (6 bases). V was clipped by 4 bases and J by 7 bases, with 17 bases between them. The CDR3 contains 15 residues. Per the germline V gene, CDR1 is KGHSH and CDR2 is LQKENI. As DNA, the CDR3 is TGTGCCAGCTCACGGTCAGGGGAGATTACCCAGCCCCAGCATTTT. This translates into CASSRSGEITQPQHF.

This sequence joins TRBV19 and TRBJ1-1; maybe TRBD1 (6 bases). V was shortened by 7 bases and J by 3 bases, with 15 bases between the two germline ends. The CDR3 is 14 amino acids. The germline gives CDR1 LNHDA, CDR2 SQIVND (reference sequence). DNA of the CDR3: TGTGCCAGTATCTCACAGGGATCTCACACTGAAGCTTTCTTT. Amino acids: CASISQGSHTEAFF.

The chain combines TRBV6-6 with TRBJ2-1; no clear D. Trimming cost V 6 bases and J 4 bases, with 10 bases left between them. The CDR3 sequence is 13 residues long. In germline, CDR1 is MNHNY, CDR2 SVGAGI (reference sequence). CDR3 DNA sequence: TGTGCCAGCAGCTCAGGAAGGTACAATGAGCAGTTCTTC. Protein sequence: CASSSGRYNEQFF.

As DNA, the CDR3 is TGTGCCACCCGACTGGGGCTAACGGAAAAACTGTTTTTT. Translating it yields CATRLGLTEKLFF. The rearrangement links TRBV2 to TRBJ1-4, with D perhaps TRBD1 (5 bases). V lost 10 bases and J 8 bases, leaving 17 bases between the germline ends. The CDR3 loop spans 13 amino acids. The V gene's germline CDR1 is SNHLY and CDR2 FYNNEI.

CDR3 residues: CASSQGASQNSPLHF. CDR3 coding DNA: TGCGCCAGCAGCCAGGGTGCGTCTCAGAATTCACCCCTCCACTTT. The chain employs TRBV5-1 and TRBJ1-6; D is perhaps TRBD1 (5 bases). The V and J ends lost 4 bases and 7 bases respectively, with 15 bases between them. The CDR3 loop spans 15 amino acids. Germline CDR1 and CDR2: SGHRS and YFSETQ.

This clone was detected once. The CDR3 bases are TGTGCCAGTAGTAGCTACAGGAGACCCCTCCACTTT. This codes for CASSSYRRPLHF. The chain combines TRBV19 with TRBJ1-6; a weak D match, TRBD1 (5 bases). CDR3 length: 12 amino acids. Trimming shortened V by 4 bases and J by 12 bases, and 10 bases separated the two germline ends. The germline CDR1 and CDR2 sequences are LNHDA and SQIVND (reference sequence).

The CDR3 is CASSLARQFTDTQYF. The CDR3 nucleotides read TGTGCCAGCAGCTTAGCGCGGCAGTTCACAGATACGCAGTATTTT. The chain carries TRBV11-1 and TRBJ2-3; D remains unclear. Deletions cut 0 bases from V and 2 bases from J, with 9 bases between. The CDR3 spans 15 residues. Looked up from germline, CDR1 is SGHAT and CDR2 is FQDESV (reference sequence).

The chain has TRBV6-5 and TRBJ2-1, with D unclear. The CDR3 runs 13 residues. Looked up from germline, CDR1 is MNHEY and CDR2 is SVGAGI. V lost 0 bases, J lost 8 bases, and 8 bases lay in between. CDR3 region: CASSYSYQDEQFF. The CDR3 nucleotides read TGTGCCAGCAGTTACTCTTACCAGGATGAGCAGTTCTTC.

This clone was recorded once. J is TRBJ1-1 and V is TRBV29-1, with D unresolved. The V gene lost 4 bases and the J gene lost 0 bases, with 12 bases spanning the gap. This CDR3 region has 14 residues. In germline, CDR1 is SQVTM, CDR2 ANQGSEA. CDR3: CSVGLTAMNTEAFF. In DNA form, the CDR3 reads TGCAGCGTTGGTTTAACAGCTATGAACACTGAAGCTTTCTTT. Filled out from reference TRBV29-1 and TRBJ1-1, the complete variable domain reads SAVISQKPSRDICQRGTSLTIQCQVDSQVTMMFWYRQQPGQSLTLIATANQGSEATYESGFVIDKFPISRPNLTFSTLTVSNMSPEDSSIYLCSVGLTAMNTEAFFGQGTRLTVV.

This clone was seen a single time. CDR3: CASSDAGSGAGANVLTF. Written as DNA, the CDR3 is TGTGCCAGCAGTGACGCAGGTTCAGGGGCTGGGGCCAACGTCCTGACTTTC. The genes are TRBV6-2 or TRBV6-3 and TRBJ2-6; TRBD1 is a possible D gene (6 bases). Germline V gene sequence: CDR1 MNHEY, CDR2 SVGEGT. The V end was cut by 5 bases, the J end by 2 bases, with 16 bases between. CDR3 length: 17 residues.

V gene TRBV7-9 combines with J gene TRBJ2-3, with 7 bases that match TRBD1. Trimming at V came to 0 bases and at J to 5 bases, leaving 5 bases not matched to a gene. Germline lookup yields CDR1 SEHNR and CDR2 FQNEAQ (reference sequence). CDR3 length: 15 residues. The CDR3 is CASSLAQTGEDTQYF. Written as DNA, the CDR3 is TGTGCCAGCAGCTTAGCGCAAACAGGGGAAGATACGCAGTATTTT.

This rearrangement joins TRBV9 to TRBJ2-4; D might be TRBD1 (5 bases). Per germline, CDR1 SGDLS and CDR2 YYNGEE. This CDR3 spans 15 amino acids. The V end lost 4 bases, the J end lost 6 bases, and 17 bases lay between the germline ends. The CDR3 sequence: CASSSILGQGNIQYF. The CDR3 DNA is TGTGCCAGCAGCTCCATCTTAGGGCAGGGAAACATTCAGTACTTC.

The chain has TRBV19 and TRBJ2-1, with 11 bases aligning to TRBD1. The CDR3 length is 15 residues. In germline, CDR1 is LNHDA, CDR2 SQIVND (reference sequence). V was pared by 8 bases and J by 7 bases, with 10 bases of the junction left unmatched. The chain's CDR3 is CASALMDRGRNEQFF. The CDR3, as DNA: TGTGCCAGTGCCTTAATGGACAGGGGGCGGAATGAGCAGTTCTTC. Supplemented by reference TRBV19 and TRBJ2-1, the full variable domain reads DGGITQSPKYLFRKEGQNVTLSCEQNLNHDAMYWYRQDPGQGLRLIYYSQIVNDFQKGDIAEGYSVSREKKESFPLTVTSAQKNPTAFYLCASALMDRGRNEQFFGPGTRLTVL.

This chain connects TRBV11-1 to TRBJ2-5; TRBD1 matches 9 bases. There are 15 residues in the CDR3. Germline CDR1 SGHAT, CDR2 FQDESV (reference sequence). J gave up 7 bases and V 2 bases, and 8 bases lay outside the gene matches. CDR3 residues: CASSLRRTGVGTQYF. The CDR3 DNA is TGTGCCAGCAGCTTACGTAGGACAGGGGTTGGGACCCAGTACTTC.

In nucleotides, the CDR3 is TGTGCCAGCGGACCCGGGGCCGGGGGAACCGGGGAGCTGTTTTTT. As protein: CASGPGAGGTGELFF. The chain recombines TRBV4-2 with TRBJ2-2; perhaps TRBD2 as D (6 bases). This CDR3 comprises 15 residues. The germline V gene encodes CDR1 LGHNA and CDR2 YNFKEQ. Trimming cost V 8 bases and J 5 bases, with 18 bases left between them.

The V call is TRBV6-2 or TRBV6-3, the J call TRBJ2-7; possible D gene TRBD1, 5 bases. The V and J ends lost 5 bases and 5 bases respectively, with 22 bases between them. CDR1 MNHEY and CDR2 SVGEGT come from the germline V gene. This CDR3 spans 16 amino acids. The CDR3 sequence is CASSPSQGKDAHEQYV. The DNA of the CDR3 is TGTGCCAGCAGTCCCTCTCAGGGTAAGGATGCGCACGAGCAGTACGTC.

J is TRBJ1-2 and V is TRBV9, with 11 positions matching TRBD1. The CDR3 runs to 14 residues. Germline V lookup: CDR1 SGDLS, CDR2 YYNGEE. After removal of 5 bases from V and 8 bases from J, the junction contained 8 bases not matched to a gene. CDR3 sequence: CASRGGQGAKGYTF. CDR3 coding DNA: TGTGCCAGCAGGGGAGGACAGGGGGCGAAGGGCTACACCTTC.

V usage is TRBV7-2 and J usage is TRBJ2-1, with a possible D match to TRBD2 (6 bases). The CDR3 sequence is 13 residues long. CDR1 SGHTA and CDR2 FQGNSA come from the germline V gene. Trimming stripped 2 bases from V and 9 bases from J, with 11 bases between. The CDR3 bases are TGTGCCAGCAGCTTACCTTCGGGGGTTGAGCAGTTCTTC. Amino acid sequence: CASSLPSGVEQFF.